This T cell receptor (beta chain) was observed in a study of blood T cells in healthy people across ages. Combining a sample-barcoded 5' primer with a J-beta primer mix, a second PCR ran for about 7 to 11 cycles. Using its own MiXCR run on the 5' RACE reads, TCRdb lists one record per CDR3 protein. This table holds over 1,200,000 distinct CDR3 sequences, around 59% found once. Germline CDR1 reads SNHLY; CDR2 reads FYNNEI. The CDR3 has 17 residues. V lost 6 bases, J lost 10 bases, and 28 bases lay in between. The source of this sequence is a man between 18 and 35 years old in good health. V is TRBV2 and J is TRBJ2-1, with D perhaps matching TRBD1 or TRBD2 (5 bases each). Specimen: blood. The CDR3 protein is CASRGVGSEGGTKEQFF. The CDR3 DNA reads as TGTGCCAGCAGGGGAGTGGGGAGCGAAGGTGGGACGAAAGAGCAGTTCTTC. The entire variable domain, with the rest obtained from reference TRBV2 and TRBJ2-1, is as follows: EPEVTQTPSHQVTQMGQEVILRCVPISNHLYFYWYRQILGQKVEFLVSFYNNEISEKSEIFDDQFSVERPDGSNFTLKIRSTKLEDSAMYFCASRGVGSEGGTKEQFFGPGTRLTVL.